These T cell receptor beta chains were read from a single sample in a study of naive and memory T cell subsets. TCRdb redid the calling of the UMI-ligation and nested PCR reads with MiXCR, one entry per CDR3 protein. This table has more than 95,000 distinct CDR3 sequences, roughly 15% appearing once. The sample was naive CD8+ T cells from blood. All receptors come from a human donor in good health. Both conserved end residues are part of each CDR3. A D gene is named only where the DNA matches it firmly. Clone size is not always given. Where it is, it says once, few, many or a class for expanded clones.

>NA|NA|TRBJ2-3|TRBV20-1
CSARRTPGDTQYF
TGCAGTGCTAGACGGACTCCCGGGGATACGCAGTATTTT
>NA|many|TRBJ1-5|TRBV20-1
CSGQDPRSNQPQHF
TGCAGCGGGCAGGACCCTCGGAGCAATCAGCCCCAGCATTTT
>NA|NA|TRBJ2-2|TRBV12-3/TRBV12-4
CASSFEGVTGELFF
TGTGCCAGCAGTTTTGAGGGAGTCACCGGGGAGCTGTTTTTT
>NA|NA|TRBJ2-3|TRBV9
CASSVEGGGPDTQYF
TGTGCCAGCAGCGTAGAGGGAGGGGGCCCAGATACGCAGTATTTT
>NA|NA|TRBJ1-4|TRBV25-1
CASSGLGAGPFF
TGTGCCAGCAGTGGCCTAGGAGCCGGGCCGTTTTTT
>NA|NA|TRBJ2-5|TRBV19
CASSIGFPTSAQETQYF
TGTGCCAGTAGTATAGGGTTCCCGACGTCGGCCCAAGAGACCCAGTACTTC
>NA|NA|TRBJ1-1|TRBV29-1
CSVDAGNTEAFF
TGCAGCGTTGACGCAGGGAACACTGAAGCTTTCTTT
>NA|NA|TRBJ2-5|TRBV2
CASSELGPYPYF
TGTGCCAGCAGTGAATTGGGGCCCTATCCGTACTTC
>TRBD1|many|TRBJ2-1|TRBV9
CASSVGDSRYNEQFF
TGTGCCAGCAGCGTGGGGGACAGCAGATACAATGAGCAGTTCTTC
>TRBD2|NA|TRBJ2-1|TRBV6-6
CASSAKTSGYNEQFF
TGTGCCAGCTCAGCAAAGACTAGCGGGTACAATGAGCAGTTCTTC
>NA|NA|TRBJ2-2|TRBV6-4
CASSVGVNTGELFF
TGTGCCAGCAGTGTCGGGGTCAACACCGGGGAGCTGTTTTTT